Below, 19 T cell receptor beta chains from the same sample are listed, as sequenced in a study of regulatory T cells in long-lasting Graves disease. iRepertoire HTBI primers and Arm-PCR of CDR3 regions built TCR beta libraries. TCRdb re-called the multiplex PCR reads with MiXCR, one entry per CDR3 protein. The sample includes 400,000 to 600,000 distinct CDR3 sequences, about a fifth of them seen just once. The time point denotes: persistent/refractory GD, antithyroid drugs over 5 years with positive TRAb. From PBMCs, RNA was extracted and then used to make the TCR library. The material sequenced was peripheral blood mononuclear cells (PBMCs), taken when the disease was refractory, from a patient treated with antithyroid drugs. The receptors originated from a female donor with Graves disease.

Worth noting for this clonotype: At one boundary the junction diverges from the germline segment, which might be a read error. This chain joins TRBV10-3 and TRBJ2-2, with a tentative D call TRBD2 (6 bases). This CDR3 contains 17 residues. CDR1 is ENHRY, CDR2 SYGVKD, per germline. The CDR3 is CAISARSGESNTGELLF. CDR3 bases: TGTGCCATCAGCGCCCGTAGCGGAGAGTCGAACACCGGGGAGCTGCTTTTT.

This clonotype showed up just a few times. This chain uses TRBV15 with TRBJ1-3; 9 nucleotides align to TRBD1. The V gene's germline CDR1 is LNHNV and CDR2 YYDKDF (reference sequence). V gave up 4 bases and J gave up 8 bases; unmatched junction bases: 9. The length of the CDR3 is 15 residues. CDR3: CATSKGQGAGDTIYF. The CDR3, as DNA: TGTGCCACCAGCAAGGGACAGGGCGCAGGAGACACCATATATTTT.

A few counts support this clonotype. The CDR3 sequence is CASSYLAGALAKNIQYF. The CDR3 bases are TGTGCCAGCAGTTACCTGGCGGGAGCCCTAGCCAAAAACATTCAGTACTTC. V is TRBV6-2 or TRBV6-3 and J is TRBJ2-4, with 7 bases fitting TRBD2. V was pared by 2 bases and J by 0 bases, with 7 bases of the junction left unmatched. The germline V gene encodes CDR1 MNHEY and CDR2 SVGEGT. This CDR3 is 17 amino acids long.

In this sample, this clonotype turned up a few times. The rearrangement links TRBV7-6 to TRBJ2-7, with 13 positions matching TRBD2. The CDR3 is made up of 16 amino acids. The germline V gene has CDR1 SGHVS and CDR2 FNYEAQ. V was pared by 6 bases and J by 2 bases, with 7 bases of the junction left unmatched. The CDR3 coding sequence is TGTGCCAGCAGTCGGACTAGCGGGAGACCTCCCTACGAGCAGTACTTC. This codes for CASSRTSGRPPYEQYF. The full variable domain, its missing parts supplied by reference TRBV7-6 and TRBJ2-7, is GAGVSQSPRYKVTKRGQDVALRCDPISGHVSLYWYRQALGQGPEFLTYFNYEAQQDKSGLPNDRFSAERPEGSISTLTIQRTEQRDSAMYRCASSRTSGRPPYEQYFGPGTRLTVT.

The rearrangement links TRBV29-1 to TRBJ2-7; 7 bases are a match to TRBD1. The CDR3 is made up of 12 amino acids. J gave up 3 bases and V 6 bases, and 5 bases lay outside the gene matches. CDR1 is SQVTM and CDR2 is ANQGSEA in the germline V gene. The CDR3 nucleotides read TGCAGCGTGAGCGGACAGGACTACGAGCAGTACTTC. It encodes CSVSGQDYEQYF.

The rearrangement joins TRBV27 to TRBJ2-5; TRBD2 matches at 8 bases. The V gene end was trimmed by 3 bases and the J gene end by 3 bases; junction bases not matched to a gene: 9. The CDR3 covers 16 residues. The germline gives CDR1 MNHEY, CDR2 SMNVEV (reference sequence). The CDR3 nucleotides are TGTGCCAGCAGTTTCACAGCGGGGGATCTCAAAGAGACCCAGTACTTC. Its translation: CASSFTAGDLKETQYF.

The table lists this clonotype with a few counts. V is TRBV4-1 and J is TRBJ2-7, with D uncertain. The CDR3 totals 14 residues. CDR1 and CDR2 (germline): MGHRA, YSYEKL. Trimming removed 0 bases from V and 1 base from J, with 7 bases in between. The CDR3 protein is CASSQERRSYEQYF. As DNA, the CDR3 is TGCGCCAGCAGCCAAGAGCGAAGGTCCTACGAGCAGTACTTC.

This clonotype came up many times. The chain carries TRBV28 and TRBJ1-2, with 7 bases that match TRBD1. Germline V CDR1 and CDR2: MDHEN, SYDVKM. This CDR3 contains 14 residues. V was clipped by 7 bases and J by 4 bases; unmatched bases: 9. The CDR3 protein is CASNDGPGGYGYTF. The CDR3, as DNA: TGTGCCAGCAACGACGGGCCAGGGGGCTATGGCTACACCTTC.

This clonotype was seen a few times. This chain links TRBV29-1 with TRBJ2-2; a possible D gene is TRBD2 (6 bases). The CDR3 loop spans 14 amino acids. Germline assignment: CDR1 SQVTM and CDR2 ANQGSEA. The germline V and J ends were trimmed by 3 bases and 7 bases, with 15 bases remaining between them. This chain's CDR3 is CSVEGRRDDGELFF. In nucleotides, the CDR3 is TGCAGCGTTGAGGGTCGGAGGGATGACGGGGAGCTGTTTTTT.

This clonotype was counted at least ten times. V usage is TRBV28 and J usage is TRBJ1-1; D gene unclear. Germline V gene lookup returns CDR1 MDHEN and CDR2 SYDVKM. The CDR3 length is 12 residues. V lost 5 bases and J lost 7, with 11 bases in between. For the CDR3, the DNA is TGTGCCAGCAGTCTGTCGCTATTTGAAGCTTTCTTT. It specifies CASSLSLFEAFF.

In its sample, this clonotype was seen many times. The chain links TRBV3-1 to TRBJ1-2; 7 bases are a match to TRBD1. From germline, CDR1 is LGHDT and CDR2 YNNKEL (reference sequence). The CDR3 runs 13 residues. The ends lost 4 bases at V and 8 bases at J; junction bases unmatched: 7. CDR3 in amino acids: CASSRKGAWGYTF. In DNA, the CDR3 is TGTGCCAGCAGCCGCAAGGGGGCGTGGGGCTACACCTTC.

This clonotype was seen many times. This chain uses TRBV6-1 with TRBJ2-5; 8 nucleotides match TRBD2. CDR3 length: 14 amino acids. Germline V CDR1 and CDR2: MNHNS, SASEGT. The CDR3 reads CEERREGLGETQYF. The CDR3 nucleotides read TGTGAGGAACGTCGGGAGGGATTGGGAGAGACCCAGTACTTC.

V gene TRBV20-1 combines with J gene TRBJ1-5, with no clear D. CDR3 length equals 15 residues. V lost 5 bases to trimming and J lost 6 bases, with 20 bases between them. CDR1 is DFQATT, CDR2 SNEGSKA, per germline (reference sequence). The CDR3 is CSAPLSRGGSQPQHF. CDR3 DNA: TGCAGTGCTCCCCTGAGCCGGGGTGGCAGTCAGCCCCAGCATTTT.

Of note for this clonotype: A read error may account for a junction end that differs from germline. The chain combines TRBV7-9 with TRBJ1-1, with D perhaps matching TRBD1 (5 bases). The CDR3 is 13 residues long. Germline V gives CDR1 SEHNR, CDR2 FQNEAQ (reference sequence). This CDR3 reads CTSSLALGVEPFF. In nucleotides, the CDR3 is TGTACCAGCAGCTTAGCGTTAGGGGTAGAGCCTTTCTTT.

This clonotype was counted at least ten times. The chain joins TRBV6-5 to TRBJ1-4; D is ambiguous. CDR1 is MNHEY and CDR2 is SVGAGI in the germline V gene. Trimming removed 2 bases from V and 7 bases from J, with 14 bases in between. The CDR3 runs 15 residues. CDR3 sequence: CASSYEHRGAEKLFF. The CDR3 DNA follows: TGTGCCAGCAGTTACGAACATCGGGGAGCTGAAAAACTGTTTTTT.

Regarding this clonotype: A clone one base away is much larger, so this may be a read error. The genes are TRBV27 and TRBJ2-7; TRBD2 is a possible D gene (7 bases). CDR1 and CDR2 (germline): MNHEY, SMNVEV (reference sequence). The CDR3 extends over 14 amino acids. The CDR3 here is CASSLNSGDYERYF. CDR3 DNA sequence: TGTGCCAGCAGTTTAAATTCAGGGGACTACGAGCGGTACTTC.

This chain connects TRBV24-1 to TRBJ2-6, with D possibly being TRBD1 or TRBD2 (5 bases each). CDR1 is KGHDR and CDR2 is SFDVKD in the germline V gene. V was cut by 10 bases and J by 0 bases, with 9 bases left in between. The CDR3 length is 14 residues. CDR3 amino acids: CATGTDSGANVLTF. The CDR3 bases are TGTGCCACTGGGACGGACTCTGGGGCCAACGTCCTGACTTTC.

This clonotype was counted ten times or more. The chain carries TRBV7-2 and TRBJ1-2, with 8 bases fitting TRBD1. With V trimmed by 1 base and J by 0 bases, 7 bases remained unmatched. CDR1 and CDR2 (germline): SGHTA, FQGNSA. CDR3 size: 17 residues. CDR3 in DNA: TGTGCCAGCAGCTTAGTTGCAGGGGGCGGAACTAACTATGGCTACACCTTC. This translates into CASSLVAGGGTNYGYTF.

This clonotype showed up many times. The chain joins TRBV3-1 to TRBJ1-5; no firm D call. The ends were cut back, 6 bases at V and 2 bases at J, with 5 bases in the middle. The CDR3 loop spans 12 amino acids. Looked up from germline, CDR1 is LGHDT and CDR2 is YNNKEL (reference sequence). As DNA, the CDR3 is TGTGCCAGCAGTCAGGGCAATCAGCCCCAGCATTTT. Residues: CASSQGNQPQHF.